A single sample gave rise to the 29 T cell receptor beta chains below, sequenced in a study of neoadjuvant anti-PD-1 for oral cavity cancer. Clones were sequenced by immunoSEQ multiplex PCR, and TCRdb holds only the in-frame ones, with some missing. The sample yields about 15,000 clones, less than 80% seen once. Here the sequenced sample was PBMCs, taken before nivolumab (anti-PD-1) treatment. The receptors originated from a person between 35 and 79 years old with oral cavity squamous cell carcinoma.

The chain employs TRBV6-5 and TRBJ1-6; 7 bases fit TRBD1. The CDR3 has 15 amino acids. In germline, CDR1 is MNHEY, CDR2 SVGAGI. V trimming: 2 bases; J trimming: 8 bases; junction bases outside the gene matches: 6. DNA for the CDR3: TGTGCCAGCAGTTACAAGGGGGCGAGTTATTCACCCCTCCACTTT. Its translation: CASSYKGASYSPLHF.

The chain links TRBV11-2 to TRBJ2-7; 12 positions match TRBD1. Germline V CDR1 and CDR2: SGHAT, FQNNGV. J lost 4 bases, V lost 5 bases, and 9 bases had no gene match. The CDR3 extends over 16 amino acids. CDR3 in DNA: TGTGCCAGCAGCAGAGCCGGGACAGGGGGCGTGTACGAGCAGTACTTC. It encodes CASSRAGTGGVYEQYF.

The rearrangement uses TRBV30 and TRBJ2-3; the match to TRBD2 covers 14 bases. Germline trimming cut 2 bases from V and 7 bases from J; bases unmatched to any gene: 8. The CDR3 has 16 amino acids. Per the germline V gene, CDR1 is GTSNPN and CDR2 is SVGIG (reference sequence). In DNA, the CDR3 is TGTGCCTGGAGTTTTCCCGGGACTAGCGGGAGACATACGCAGTATTTT. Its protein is CAWSFPGTSGRHTQYF.

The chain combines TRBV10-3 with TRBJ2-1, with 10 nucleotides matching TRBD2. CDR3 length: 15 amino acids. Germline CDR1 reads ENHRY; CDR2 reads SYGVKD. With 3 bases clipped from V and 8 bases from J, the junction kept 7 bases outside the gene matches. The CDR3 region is CAISDGSGGAHEQFF. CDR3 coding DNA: TGTGCCATCAGTGACGGGAGCGGGGGGGCACATGAGCAGTTCTTC.

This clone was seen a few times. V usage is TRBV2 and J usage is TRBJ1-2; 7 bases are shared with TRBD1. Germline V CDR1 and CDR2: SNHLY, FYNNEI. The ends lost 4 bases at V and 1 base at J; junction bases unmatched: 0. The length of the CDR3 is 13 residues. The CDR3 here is CASSGDSNYGYTF. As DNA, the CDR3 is TGTGCCAGCAGTGGGGACAGTAACTATGGCTACACCTTC.

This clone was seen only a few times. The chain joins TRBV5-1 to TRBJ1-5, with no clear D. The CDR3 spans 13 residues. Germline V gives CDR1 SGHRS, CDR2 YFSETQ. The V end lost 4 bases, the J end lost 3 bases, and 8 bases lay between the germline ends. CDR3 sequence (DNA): TGCGCCAGCAGCGCATTACCCAATCAGCCCCAGCATTTT. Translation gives CASSALPNQPQHF.

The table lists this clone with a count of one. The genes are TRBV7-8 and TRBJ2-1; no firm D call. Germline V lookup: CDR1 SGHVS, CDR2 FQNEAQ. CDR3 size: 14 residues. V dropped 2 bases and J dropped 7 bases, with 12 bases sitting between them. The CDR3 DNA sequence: TGTGCCAGCAGCTTAAGGAGACTGATAAATGAGCAGTTCTTC. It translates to CASSLRRLINEQFF.

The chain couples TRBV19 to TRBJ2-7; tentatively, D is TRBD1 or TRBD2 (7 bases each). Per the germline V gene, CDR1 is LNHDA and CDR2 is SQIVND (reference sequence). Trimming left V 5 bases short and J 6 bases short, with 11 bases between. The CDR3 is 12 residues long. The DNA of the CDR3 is TGTGCCAGTAGTCTCAGGGGGGGCGAGCAGTACTTC. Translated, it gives CASSLRGGEQYF.

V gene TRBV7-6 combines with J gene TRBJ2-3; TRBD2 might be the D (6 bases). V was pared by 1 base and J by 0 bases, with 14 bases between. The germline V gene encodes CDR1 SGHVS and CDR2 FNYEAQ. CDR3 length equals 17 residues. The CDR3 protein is CASSLVLLRDSTDTQYF. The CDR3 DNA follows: TGTGCCAGCAGCTTAGTCCTTTTGCGGGATAGCACAGATACGCAGTATTTT.

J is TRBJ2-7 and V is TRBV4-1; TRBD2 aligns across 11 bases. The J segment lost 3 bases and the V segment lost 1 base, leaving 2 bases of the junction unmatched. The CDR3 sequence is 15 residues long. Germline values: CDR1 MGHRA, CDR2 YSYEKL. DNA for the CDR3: TGCGCCAGCAGCCAAGGGCTAGCGGGAGGCTACGAGCAGTACTTC. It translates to CASSQGLAGGYEQYF.

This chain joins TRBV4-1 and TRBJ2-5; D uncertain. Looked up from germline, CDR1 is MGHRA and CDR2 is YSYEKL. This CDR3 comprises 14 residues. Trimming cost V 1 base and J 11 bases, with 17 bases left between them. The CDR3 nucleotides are TGCGCCAGCAGCCAAGTGGCCGGGTTTAAAACTCAGTACTTC. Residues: CASSQVAGFKTQYF.

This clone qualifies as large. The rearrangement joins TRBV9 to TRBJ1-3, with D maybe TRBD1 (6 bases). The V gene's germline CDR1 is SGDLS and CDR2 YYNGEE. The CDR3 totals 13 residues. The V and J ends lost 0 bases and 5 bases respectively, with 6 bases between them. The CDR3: CASSVGGRNTIYF. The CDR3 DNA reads TGTGCCAGCAGCGTAGGGGGGCGAAACACCATATATTTT.

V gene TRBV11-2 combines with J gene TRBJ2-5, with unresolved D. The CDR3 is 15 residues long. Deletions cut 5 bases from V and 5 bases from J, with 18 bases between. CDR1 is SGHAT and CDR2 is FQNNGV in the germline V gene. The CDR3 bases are TGTGCCAGCAGCGGCGACCTTAGCCCTGGGGAGACCCAGTACTTC. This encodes CASSGDLSPGETQYF.

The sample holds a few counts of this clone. CDR3 amino acids: CASKRDGEQYF. CDR3 DNA sequence: TGTGCCAGCAAGCGGGACGGCGAGCAGTACTTC. This rearrangement joins TRBV2 to TRBJ2-7; 7 bases match TRBD2. Germline V gives CDR1 SNHLY, CDR2 FYNNEI. The V and J ends lost 7 bases and 6 bases, in that order; junction bases with no gene match: 3. The CDR3 loop spans 11 amino acids.

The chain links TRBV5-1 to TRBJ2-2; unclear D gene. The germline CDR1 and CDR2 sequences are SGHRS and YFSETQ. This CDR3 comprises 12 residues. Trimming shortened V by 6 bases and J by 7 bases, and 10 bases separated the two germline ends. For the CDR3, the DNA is TGCGCCAGCATCGGGCGTAGCGGGGAGCTGTTTTTT. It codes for CASIGRSGELFF.

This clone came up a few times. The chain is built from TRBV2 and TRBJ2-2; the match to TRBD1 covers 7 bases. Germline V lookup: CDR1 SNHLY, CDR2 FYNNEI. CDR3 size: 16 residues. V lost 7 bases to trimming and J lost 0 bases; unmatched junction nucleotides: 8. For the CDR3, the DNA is TGTGCCAGCACCCACAGGGGCCCGACGAACACCGGGGAGCTGTTTTTT. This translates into CASTHRGPTNTGELFF.

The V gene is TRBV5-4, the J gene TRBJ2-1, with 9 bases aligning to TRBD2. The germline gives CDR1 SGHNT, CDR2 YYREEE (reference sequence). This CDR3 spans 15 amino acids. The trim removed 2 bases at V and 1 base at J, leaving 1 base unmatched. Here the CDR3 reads CASSFAGGSYNEQFF. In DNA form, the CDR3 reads TGTGCCAGCAGCTTTGCGGGAGGGTCCTACAATGAGCAGTTCTTC.

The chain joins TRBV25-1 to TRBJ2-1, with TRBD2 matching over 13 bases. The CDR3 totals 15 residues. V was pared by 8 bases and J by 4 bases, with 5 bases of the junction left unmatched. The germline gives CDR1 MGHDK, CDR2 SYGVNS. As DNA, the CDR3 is TGTGCCAGCGGGACTAGCGGGATCCTATACAATGAGCAGTTCTTC. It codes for CASGTSGILYNEQFF.

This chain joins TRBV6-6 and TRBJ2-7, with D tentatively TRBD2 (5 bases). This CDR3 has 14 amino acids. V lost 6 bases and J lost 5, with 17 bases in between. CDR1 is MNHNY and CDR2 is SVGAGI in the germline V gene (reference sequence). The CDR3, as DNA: TGTGCCAGCAGAAAAGGAGGAATTAGCAACGAGCAGTACTTC. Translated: CASRKGGISNEQYF.

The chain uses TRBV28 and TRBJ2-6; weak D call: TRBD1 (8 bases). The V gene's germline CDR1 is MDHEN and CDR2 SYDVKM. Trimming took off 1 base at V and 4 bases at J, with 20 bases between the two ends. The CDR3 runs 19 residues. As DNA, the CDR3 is TGTGCCAGCAGTTTATTTAGGACAGGGAGGGTGAGGGGGGCCAACGTCCTGACTTTC. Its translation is CASSLFRTGRVRGANVLTF.

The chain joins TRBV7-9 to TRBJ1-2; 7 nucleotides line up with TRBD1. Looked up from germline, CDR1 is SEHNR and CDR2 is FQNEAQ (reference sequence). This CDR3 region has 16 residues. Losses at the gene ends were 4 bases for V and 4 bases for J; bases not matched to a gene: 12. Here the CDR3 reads CASSWGMGQRVYGYTF. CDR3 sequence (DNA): TGTGCCAGCAGCTGGGGGATGGGACAGCGAGTCTATGGCTACACCTTC.

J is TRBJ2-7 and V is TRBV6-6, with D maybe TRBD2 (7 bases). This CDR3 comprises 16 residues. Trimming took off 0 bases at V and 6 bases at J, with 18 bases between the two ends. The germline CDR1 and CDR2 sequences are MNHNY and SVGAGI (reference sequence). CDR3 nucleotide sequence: TGTGCCAGCAGTTACTCGAGTCGGGGGGCCTACGGCGAGCAGTACTTC. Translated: CASSYSSRGAYGEQYF.

The CDR3 here is CATSRDPRGQFF. The CDR3 nucleotides read TGTGCCACCAGCAGAGATCCCCGTGGGCAGTTCTTC. The chain employs TRBV15 and TRBJ2-1; D ambiguous. Germline CDR1 reads LNHNV; CDR2 reads YYDKDF (reference sequence). The CDR3 extends over 12 amino acids. V lost 0 bases and J lost 12, with 9 bases in between.

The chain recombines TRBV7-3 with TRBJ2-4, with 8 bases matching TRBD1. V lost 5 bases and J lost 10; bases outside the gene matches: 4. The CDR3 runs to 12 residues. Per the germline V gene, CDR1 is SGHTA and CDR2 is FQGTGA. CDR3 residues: CASSPQGGIQYF. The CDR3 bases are TGTGCCAGCAGCCCACAGGGGGGTATTCAGTACTTC.

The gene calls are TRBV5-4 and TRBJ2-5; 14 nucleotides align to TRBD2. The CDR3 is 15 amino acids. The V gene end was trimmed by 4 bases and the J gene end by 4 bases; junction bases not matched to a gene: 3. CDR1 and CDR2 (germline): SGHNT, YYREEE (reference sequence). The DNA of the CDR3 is TGTGCCAGCAGCCCAGGGACTAGCGGGAGAGAGACCCAGTACTTC. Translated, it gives CASSPGTSGRETQYF.

The CDR3 sequence: CASRGGTYGYTF. CDR3 coding DNA: TGTGCCAGCAGGGGGGGGACCTATGGCTACACCTTC. The V and J genes are TRBV2 and TRBJ1-2; maybe TRBD1 (5 bases). V was cut by 6 bases and J by 4 bases, with 9 bases left in between. The germline V gene has CDR1 SNHLY and CDR2 FYNNEI. The CDR3 spans 12 residues.

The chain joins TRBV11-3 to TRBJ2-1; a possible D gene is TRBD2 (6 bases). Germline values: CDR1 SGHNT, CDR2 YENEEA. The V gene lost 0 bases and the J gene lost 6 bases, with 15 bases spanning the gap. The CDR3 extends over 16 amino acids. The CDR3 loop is CASSLDGGVGGNEQFF. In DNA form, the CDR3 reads TGTGCCAGCAGCTTAGATGGCGGGGTAGGAGGCAATGAGCAGTTCTTC.

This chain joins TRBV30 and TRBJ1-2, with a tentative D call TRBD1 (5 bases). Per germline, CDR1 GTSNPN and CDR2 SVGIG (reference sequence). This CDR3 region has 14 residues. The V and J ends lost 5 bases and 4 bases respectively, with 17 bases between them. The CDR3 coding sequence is TGTGCCTGGTCCCAGGGTCTTAAGTCCTATGGCTACACCTTC. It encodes CAWSQGLKSYGYTF. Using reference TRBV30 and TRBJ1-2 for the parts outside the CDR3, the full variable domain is SQTIHQWPATLVQPVGSPLSLECTVEGTSNPNLYWYRQAAGRGLQLLFYSVGIGQISSEVPQNLSASRPQDRQFILSSKKLLLSDSGFYLCAWSQGLKSYGYTFGSGTRLTVV.

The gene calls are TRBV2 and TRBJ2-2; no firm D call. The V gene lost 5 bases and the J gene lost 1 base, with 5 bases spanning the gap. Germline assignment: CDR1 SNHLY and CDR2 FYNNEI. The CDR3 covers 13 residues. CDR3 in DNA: TGTGCCAGCAGTAAACAGAACACCGGGGAGCTGTTTTTT. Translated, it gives CASSKQNTGELFF.